This T cell receptor (beta chain) was captured by sequencing in a study of blood T cells in healthy people across ages. At the level of the study: Template switching caught about one barcoded beta molecule for each two T cells.

Germline CDR1 is SGHVS and CDR2 is FQNEAQ. The CDR3 is made up of 17 amino acids. J gave up 9 bases and V 5 bases, and 11 bases lay outside the gene matches. Using a J-beta primer mix together with a sample-barcoded 5' primer, a second PCR was run for roughly 6 to 11 cycles. TCRdb passed the 5' RACE reads through MiXCR, listing each CDR3 protein once. In the table there are over a million distinct CDR3 sequences, roughly 45% of which are singletons. The clonotype was recovered from a woman aged 55-70 years in good health. Sequencing was done on a sample of blood. The rearrangement joins TRBV7-8 to TRBJ2-1, with TRBD2 matching over 15 bases. The CDR3 DNA reads TGTGCCAGCAGCCCTCTCGGACTAGCGGGAGGGCAAGGTGAGCAGTTCTTC. Translation: CASSPLGLAGGQGEQFF.